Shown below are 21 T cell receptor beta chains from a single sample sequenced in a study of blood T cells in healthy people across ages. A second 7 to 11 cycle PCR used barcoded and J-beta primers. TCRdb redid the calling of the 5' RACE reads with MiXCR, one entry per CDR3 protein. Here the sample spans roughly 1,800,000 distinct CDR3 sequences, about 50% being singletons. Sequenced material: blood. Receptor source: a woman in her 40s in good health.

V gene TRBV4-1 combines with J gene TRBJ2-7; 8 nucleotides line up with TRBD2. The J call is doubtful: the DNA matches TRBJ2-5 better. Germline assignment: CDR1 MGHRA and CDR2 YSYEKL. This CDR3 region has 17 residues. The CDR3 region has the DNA TGCGCCAGCAGCCAACCCGGGAGTAGCGGGACCCAAGAGACCCAGTACTTC. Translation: CASSQPGSSGTQETQYF.

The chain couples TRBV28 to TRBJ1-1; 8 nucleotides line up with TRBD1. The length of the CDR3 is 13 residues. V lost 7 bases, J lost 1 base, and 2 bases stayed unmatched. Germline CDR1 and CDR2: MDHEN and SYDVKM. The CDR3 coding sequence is TGTGCCAGCACCGGGACAGGGAACACTGAAGCTTTCTTT. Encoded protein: CASTGTGNTEAFF.

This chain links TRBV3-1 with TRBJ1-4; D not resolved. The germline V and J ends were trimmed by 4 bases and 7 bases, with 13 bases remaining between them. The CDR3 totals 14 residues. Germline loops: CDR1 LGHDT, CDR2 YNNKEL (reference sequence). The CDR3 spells CASSPSGRREKLFF. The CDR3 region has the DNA TGTGCCAGCAGCCCATCCGGACGGCGTGAAAAACTGTTTTTT.

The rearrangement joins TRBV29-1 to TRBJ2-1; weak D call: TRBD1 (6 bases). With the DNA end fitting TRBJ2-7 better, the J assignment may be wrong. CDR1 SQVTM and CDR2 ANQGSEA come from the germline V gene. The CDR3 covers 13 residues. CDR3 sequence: CSVTGSSYNEQYF. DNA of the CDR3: TGCAGCGTCACAGGGAGCTCCTACAATGAGCAGTACTTC.

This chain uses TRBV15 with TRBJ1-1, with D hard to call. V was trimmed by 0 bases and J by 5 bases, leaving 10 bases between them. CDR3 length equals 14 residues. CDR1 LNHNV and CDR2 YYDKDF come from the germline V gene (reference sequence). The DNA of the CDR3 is TGTGCCACCAGCAGAGATCAACGTGGGACTGAAGCTTTCTTT. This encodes CATSRDQRGTEAFF.

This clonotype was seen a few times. The CDR3 DNA follows: TGTGCCAGCAGTTTAGGAGGGGGGGGATCGGGGCCCCAGCATTTT. Translation: CASSLGGGGSGPQHF. The V gene is TRBV12-3 or TRBV12-4, the J gene TRBJ1-5; D might be TRBD1 (6 bases). The V gene lost 1 base and the J gene lost 9 bases, with 16 bases spanning the gap. CDR3 length equals 15 residues.

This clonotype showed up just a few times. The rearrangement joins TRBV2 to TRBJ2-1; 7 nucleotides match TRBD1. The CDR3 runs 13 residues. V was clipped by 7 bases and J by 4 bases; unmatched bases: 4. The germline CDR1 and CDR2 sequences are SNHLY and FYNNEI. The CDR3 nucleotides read TGTGCCAGCAACATACAGGGGTACAATGAGCAGTTCTTC. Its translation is CASNIQGYNEQFF.

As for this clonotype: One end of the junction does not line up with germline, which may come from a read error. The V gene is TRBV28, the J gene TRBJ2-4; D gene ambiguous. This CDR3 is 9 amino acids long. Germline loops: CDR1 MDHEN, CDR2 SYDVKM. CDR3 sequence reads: CASSFPLHF. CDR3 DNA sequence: TGTGCCAGCAGTTTCCCCTTACACTTC.

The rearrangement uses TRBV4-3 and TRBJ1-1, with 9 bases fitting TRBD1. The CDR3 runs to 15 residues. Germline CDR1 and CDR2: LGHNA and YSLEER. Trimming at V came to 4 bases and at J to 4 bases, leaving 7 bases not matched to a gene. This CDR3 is CASSPTTGGTTEAFF. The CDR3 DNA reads TGCGCCAGCAGCCCCACGACAGGGGGGACCACTGAAGCTTTCTTT.

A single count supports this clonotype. CDR3 sequence reads: CASSVGYSQNQPQHF. The CDR3 DNA follows: TGTGCCAGCAGCGTAGGTTACAGCCAAAATCAGCCCCAGCATTTT. The gene calls are TRBV9 and TRBJ1-5, with D unresolved. The CDR3 covers 15 residues. V lost 0 bases and J 4 bases, leaving 11 bases between the germline ends. CDR1 SGDLS and CDR2 YYNGEE come from the germline V gene.

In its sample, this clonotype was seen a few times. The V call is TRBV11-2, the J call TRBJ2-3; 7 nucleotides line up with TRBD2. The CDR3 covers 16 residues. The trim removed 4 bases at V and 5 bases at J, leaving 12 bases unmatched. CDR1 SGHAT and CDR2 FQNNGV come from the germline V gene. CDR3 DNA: TGTGCCAGCAGCTCCGCATCCAGCGGGGAACGAGATACGCAGTATTTT. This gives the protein CASSSASSGERDTQYF. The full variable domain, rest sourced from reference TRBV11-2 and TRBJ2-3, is EAGVAQSPRYKIIEKRQSVAFWCNPISGHATLYWYQQILGQGPKLLIQFQNNGVVDDSQLPKDRFSAERLKGVDSTLKIQPAKLEDSAVYLCASSSASSGERDTQYFGPGTRLTVL.

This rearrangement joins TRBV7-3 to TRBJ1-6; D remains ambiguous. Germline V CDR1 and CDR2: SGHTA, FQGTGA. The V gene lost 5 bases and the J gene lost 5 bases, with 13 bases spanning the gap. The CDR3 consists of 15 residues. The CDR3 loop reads CASSLDGVNNSPLHF. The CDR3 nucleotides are TGTGCCAGCAGCCTTGACGGGGTGAATAATTCACCCCTCCACTTT.

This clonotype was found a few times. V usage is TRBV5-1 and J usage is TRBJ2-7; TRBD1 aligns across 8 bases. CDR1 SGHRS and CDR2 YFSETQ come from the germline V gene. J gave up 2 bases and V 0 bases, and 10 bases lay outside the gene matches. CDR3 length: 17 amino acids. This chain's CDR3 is CASSLALTTGGPYEQYF. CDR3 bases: TGCGCCAGCAGCTTGGCCCTGACCACAGGGGGGCCCTACGAGCAGTACTTC.

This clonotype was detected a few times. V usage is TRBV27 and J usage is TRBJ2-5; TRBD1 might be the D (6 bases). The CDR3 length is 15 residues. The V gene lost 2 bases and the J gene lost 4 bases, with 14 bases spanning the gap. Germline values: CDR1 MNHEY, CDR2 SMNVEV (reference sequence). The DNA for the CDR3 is TGTGCCAGCAGTTTACGTGGGGCAGGGGCAGAGACCCAGTACTTC. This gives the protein CASSLRGAGAETQYF.

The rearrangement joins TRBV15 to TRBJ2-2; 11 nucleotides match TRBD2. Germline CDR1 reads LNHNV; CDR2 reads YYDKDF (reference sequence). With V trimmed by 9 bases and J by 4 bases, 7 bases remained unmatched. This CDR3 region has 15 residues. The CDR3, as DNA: TGTGCCACTACCGGGACTAGCGGTCTCACCGGGGAGCTGTTTTTT. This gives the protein CATTGTSGLTGELFF.

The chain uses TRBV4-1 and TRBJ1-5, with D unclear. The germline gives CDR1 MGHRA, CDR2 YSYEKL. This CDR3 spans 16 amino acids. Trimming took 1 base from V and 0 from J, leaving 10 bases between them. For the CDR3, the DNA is TGCGCCAGCAGCCAAGGAACGACTCTTAGCAATCAGCCCCAGCATTTT. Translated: CASSQGTTLSNQPQHF.

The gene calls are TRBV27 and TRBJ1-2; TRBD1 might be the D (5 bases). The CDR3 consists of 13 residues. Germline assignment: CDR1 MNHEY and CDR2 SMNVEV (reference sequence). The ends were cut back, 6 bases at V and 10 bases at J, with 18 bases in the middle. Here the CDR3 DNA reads TGTGCCAGCAGCCCTTGGTTAGGGGAGGACTACACCTTC. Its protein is CASSPWLGEDYTF.

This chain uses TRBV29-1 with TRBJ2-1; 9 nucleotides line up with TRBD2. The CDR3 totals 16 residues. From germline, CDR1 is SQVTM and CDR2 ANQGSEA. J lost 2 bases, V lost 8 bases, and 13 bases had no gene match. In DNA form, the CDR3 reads TGCAGCACCAGACGGGCCTCTAGCGGGGCCTACAATGAGCAGTTCTTC. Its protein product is CSTRRASSGAYNEQFF.

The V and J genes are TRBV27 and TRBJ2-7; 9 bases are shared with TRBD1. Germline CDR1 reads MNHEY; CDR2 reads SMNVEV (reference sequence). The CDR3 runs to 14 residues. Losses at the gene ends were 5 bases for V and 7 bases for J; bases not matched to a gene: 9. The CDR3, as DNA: TGTGCCAGCAGTCCCTGGGACAGGGATGAAGAGCAGTACTTC. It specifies CASSPWDRDEEQYF.

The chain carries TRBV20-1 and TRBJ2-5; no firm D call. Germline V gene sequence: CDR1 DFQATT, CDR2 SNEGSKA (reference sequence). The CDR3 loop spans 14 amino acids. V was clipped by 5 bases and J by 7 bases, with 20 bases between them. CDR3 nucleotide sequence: TGCAGTGCTTGGAAGGGTCTGGAAAGGTGGACCCAGTACTTC. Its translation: CSAWKGLERWTQYF.

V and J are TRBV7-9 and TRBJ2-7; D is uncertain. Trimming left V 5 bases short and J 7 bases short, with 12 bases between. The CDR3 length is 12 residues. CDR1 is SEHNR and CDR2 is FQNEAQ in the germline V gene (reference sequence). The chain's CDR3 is CASSPLHREQYF. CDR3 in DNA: TGTGCCAGCAGCCCCCTACATCGGGAGCAGTACTTC.